This TCR beta chain appears in the sequencing data of a study of molecular identifiers for immune sequencing clone quantification. The overall study: Replicates involved a five-way split of RNA from roughly 21,000 or 96,000 naive CD8 cells, with sequencing of four.

RNA fractions of 10%, 30% or 50% and roughly 20,000 to 1,000,000 sorted cells were the source of naive CD8 libraries. General study findings and limits: Spike-in Jurkat TCR RNA from a single cell reportedly registered among about 1 million naive cells. The share of molecules held by clones above 20 RNA copies was over 98% in effector cells and under 1% in naive cells.

The sample holds a few counts of this clonotype. Its antigen is currently unknown. TCRdb reanalysed the PCR reads using MiXCR and keeps one entry per CDR3 protein. Among more than 450,000 distinct CDR3 sequences listed, roughly 24% were seen once. The sample taken for sequencing was naive CD8+ T cells from blood, with Jurkat cell RNA spiked in. Subset here: FACS-sorted CD8+CD4-CCR7+CD45RA+ naive T cells. The receptor was isolated from a human donor in good health. Some libraries in this study had Jurkat cell RNA spiked in.

DNA for the CDR3: TGTGCCAGCAGTCCAGGGACATATAATCAGCCCCAGCATTTT. It specifies CASSPGTYNQPQHF. The V call is TRBV12-3 or TRBV12-4, the J call TRBJ1-5; the D gene is possibly TRBD1 (6 bases). With 5 bases removed from V and 4 bases from J, the gap between germline ends came to 12 bases. This CDR3 spans 14 amino acids.